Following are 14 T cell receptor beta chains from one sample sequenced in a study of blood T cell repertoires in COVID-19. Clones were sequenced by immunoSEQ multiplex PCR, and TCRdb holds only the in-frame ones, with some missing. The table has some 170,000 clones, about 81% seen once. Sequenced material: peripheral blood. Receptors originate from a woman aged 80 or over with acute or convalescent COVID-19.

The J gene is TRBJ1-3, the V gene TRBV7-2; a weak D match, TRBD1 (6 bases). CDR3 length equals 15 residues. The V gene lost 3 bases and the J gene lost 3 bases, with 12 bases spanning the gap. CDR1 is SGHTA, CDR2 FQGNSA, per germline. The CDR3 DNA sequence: TGTGCCAGCAGCTTTTCCAGGGGTAATGGAAACACCATATATTTT. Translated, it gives CASSFSRGNGNTIYF.

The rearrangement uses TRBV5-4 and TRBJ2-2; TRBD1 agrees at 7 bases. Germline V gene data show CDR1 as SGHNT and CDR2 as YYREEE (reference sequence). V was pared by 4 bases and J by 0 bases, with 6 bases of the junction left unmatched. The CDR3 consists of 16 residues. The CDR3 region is CASSTRDRANTGELFF. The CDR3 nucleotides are TGTGCCAGCAGCACCCGAGACAGGGCGAACACCGGGGAGCTGTTTTTT. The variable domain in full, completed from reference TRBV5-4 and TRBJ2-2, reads ETGVTQSPTHLIKTRGQQVTLRCSSQSGHNTVSWYQQALGQGPQFIFQYYREEENGRGNFPPRFSGLQFPNYSSELNVNALELDDSALYLCASSTRDRANTGELFFGEGSRLTVL.

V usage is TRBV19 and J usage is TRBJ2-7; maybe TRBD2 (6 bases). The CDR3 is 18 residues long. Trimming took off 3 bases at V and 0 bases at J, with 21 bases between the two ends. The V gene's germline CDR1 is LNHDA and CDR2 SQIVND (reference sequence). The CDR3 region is CASSMSYSGLTSSYEQYF. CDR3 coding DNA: TGTGCCAGTAGTATGTCTTACTCGGGACTCACCAGCTCCTACGAGCAGTACTTC. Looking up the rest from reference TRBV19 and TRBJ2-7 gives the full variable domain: DGGITQSPKYLFRKEGQNVTLSCEQNLNHDAMYWYRQDPGQGLRLIYYSQIVNDFQKGDIAEGYSVSREKKESFPLTVTSAQKNPTAFYLCASSMSYSGLTSSYEQYFGPGTRLTVT.

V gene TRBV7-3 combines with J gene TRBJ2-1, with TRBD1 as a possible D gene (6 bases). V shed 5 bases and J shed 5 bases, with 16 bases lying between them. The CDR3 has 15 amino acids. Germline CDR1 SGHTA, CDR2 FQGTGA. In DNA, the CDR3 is TGTGCCAGCAGCCCCGACAGGTTAAACCACAATGAGCAGTTCTTC. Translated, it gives CASSPDRLNHNEQFF. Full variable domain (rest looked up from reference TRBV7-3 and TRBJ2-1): GAGVSQTPSNKVTEKGKYVELRCDPISGHTALYWYRQSLGQGPEFLIYFQGTGAADDSGLPNDRFFAVRPEGSVSTLKIQRTERGDSAVYLCASSPDRLNHNEQFFGPGTRLTVL.

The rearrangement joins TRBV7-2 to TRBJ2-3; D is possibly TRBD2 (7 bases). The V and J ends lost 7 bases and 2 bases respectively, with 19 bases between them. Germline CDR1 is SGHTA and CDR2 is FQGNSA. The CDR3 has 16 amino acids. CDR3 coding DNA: TGTGCCAGCAATACCCGGGGCGGGGGCCTCACAGATACGCAGTATTTT. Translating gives CASNTRGGGLTDTQYF.

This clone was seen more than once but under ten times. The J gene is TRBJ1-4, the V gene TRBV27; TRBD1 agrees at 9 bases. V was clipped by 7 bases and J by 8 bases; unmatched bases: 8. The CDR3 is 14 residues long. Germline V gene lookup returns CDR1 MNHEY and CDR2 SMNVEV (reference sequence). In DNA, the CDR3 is TGTGCCAGCAATCGACAGGGGGGTCGGGAAAAACTGTTTTTT. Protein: CASNRQGGREKLFF.

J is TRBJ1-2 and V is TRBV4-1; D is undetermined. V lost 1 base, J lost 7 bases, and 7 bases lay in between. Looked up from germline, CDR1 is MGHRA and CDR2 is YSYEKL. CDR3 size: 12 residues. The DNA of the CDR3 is TGCGCCAGCAGCCAAGGTGACTCTGGCTACACCTTC. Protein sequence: CASSQGDSGYTF.

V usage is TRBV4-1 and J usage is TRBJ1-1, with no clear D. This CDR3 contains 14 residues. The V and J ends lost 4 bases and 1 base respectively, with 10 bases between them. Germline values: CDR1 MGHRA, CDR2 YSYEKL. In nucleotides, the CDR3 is TGCGCCAGCAGCCCGAGCCTGAGGAACACTGAAGCTTTCTTT. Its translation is CASSPSLRNTEAFF.

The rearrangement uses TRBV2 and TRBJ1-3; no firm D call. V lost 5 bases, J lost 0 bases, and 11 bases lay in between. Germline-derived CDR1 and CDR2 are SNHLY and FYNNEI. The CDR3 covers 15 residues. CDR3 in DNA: TGTGCCAGCAGTCCACAGTCGAGCTCTGGAAACACCATATATTTT. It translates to CASSPQSSSGNTIYF.

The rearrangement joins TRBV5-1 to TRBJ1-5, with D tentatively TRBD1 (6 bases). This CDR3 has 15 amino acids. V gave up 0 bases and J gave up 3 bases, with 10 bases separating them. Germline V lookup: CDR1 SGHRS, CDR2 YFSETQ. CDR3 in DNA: TGCGCCAGCAGCTTGGGGCAGGGGTACAATCAGCCCCAGCATTTT. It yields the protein CASSLGQGYNQPQHF.

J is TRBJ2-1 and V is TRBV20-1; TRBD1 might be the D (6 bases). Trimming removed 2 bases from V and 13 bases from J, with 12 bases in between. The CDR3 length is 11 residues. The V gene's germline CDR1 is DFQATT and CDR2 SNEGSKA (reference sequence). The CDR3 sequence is CSARWGQLQFF. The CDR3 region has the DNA TGCAGTGCTAGATGGGGGCAGCTACAGTTCTTC.

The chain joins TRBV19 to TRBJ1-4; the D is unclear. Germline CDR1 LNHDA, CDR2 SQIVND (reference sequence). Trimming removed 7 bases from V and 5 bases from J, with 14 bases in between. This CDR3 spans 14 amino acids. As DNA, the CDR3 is TGTGCCAGTAAAGGTGGAGCAAAGAATGAAAAACTGTTTTTT. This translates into CASKGGAKNEKLFF. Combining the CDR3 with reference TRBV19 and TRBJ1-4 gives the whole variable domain DGGITQSPKYLFRKEGQNVTLSCEQNLNHDAMYWYRQDPGQGLRLIYYSQIVNDFQKGDIAEGYSVSREKKESFPLTVTSAQKNPTAFYLCASKGGAKNEKLFFGSGTQLSVL.

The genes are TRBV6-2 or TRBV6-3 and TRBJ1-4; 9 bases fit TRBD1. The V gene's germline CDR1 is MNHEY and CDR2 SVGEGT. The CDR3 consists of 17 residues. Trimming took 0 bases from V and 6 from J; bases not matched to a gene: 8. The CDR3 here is CASSYSPVGDRDEKLFF. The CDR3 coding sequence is TGTGCCAGCAGTTACTCCCCGGTCGGGGACAGGGATGAAAAACTGTTTTTT.

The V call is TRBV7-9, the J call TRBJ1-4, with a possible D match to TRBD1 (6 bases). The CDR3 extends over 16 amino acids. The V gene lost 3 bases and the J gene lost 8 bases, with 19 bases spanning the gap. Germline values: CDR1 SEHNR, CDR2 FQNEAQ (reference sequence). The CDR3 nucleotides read TGTGCCAGCAGCTTGGGTTGGGTACAGGGAAACGAAAAACTGTTTTTT. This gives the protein CASSLGWVQGNEKLFF.